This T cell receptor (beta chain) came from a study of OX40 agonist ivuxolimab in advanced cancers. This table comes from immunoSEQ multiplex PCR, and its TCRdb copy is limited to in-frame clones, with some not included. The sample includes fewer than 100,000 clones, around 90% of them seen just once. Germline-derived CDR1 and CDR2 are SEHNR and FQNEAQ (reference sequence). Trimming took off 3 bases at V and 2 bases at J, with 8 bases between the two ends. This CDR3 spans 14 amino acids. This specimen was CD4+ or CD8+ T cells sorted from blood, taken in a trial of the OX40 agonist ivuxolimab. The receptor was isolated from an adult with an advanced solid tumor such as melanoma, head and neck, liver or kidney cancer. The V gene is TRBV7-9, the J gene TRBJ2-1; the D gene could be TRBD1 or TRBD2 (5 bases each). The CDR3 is CASSLGPTYNEQFF. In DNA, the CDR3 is TGTGCCAGCAGCTTGGGACCAACCTACAATGAGCAGTTCTTC.